The clone carrying this T cell receptor (beta chain) was detected only a few times. Antigen: not known. This record comes from a study of cytomegalovirus exposure and HLA in healthy donors. It was with 60 Vbeta and 13 Jbeta primers that the PCR ran. The data were produced by immunoSEQ multiplex PCR, yet TCRdb's version contains in-frame clones alone and is incomplete. The sample consists of approximately 160,000 clones, under 70% of them appearing once. Study observations and caveats: Of the V segments, some could not be distinguished, including TRBV6-2 and TRBV6-3, and were excluded. In a later analysis, parvovirus B19, influenza, CMV and Epstein-Barr virus appeared linked to several top co-occurrence clusters. Earlier analysis found most TCR beta V segments productive about 90% or about 30% of the time.

The V gene end was trimmed by 6 bases and the J gene end by 0 bases; junction bases not matched to a gene: 7. Germline V CDR1 and CDR2: SGHRS, YFSETQ. The CDR3 length is 15 residues. Material: PBMCs. The V and J genes are TRBV5-1 and TRBJ1-2; 8 bases are shared with TRBD1. The sequence derives from a woman aged 30 to 39 in good health and CMV-seropositive. CDR3 in amino acids: CASKTGDGSNYGYTF. CDR3 DNA sequence: TGCGCCAGCAAGACAGGGGATGGATCTAACTATGGCTACACCTTC.